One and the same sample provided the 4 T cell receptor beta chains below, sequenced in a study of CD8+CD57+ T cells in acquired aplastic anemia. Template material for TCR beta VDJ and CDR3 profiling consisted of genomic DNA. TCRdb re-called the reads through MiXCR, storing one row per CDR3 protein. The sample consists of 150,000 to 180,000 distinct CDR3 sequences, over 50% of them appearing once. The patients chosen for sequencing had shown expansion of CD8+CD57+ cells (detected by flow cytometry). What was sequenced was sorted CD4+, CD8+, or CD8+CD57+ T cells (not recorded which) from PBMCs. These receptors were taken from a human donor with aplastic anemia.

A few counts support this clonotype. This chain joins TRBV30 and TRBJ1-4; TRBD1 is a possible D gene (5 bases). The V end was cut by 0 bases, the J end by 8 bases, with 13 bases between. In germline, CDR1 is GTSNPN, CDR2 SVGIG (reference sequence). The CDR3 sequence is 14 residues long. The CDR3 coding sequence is TGTGCCTGGAGTGTACGTCAGGGAGAGGAAAAACTGTTTTTT. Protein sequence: CAWSVRQGEEKLFF.

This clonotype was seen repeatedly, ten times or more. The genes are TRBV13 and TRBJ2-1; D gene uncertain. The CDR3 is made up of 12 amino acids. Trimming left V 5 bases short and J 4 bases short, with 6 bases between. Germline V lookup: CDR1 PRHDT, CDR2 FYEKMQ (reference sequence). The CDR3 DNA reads TGTGCCAGCAGCCCACAATACAATGAGCAGTTCTTC. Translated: CASSPQYNEQFF. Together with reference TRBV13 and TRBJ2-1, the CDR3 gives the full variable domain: AAGVIQSPRHLIKEKRETATLKCYPIPRHDTVYWYQQGPGQDPQFLISFYEKMQSDKGSIPDRFSAQQFSDYHSELNMSSLELGDSALYFCASSPQYNEQFFGPGTRLTVL.

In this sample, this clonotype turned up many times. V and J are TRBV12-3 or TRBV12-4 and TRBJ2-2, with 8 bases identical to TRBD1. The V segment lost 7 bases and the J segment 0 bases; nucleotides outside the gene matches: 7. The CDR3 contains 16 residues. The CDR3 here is CASTPTGAPNTGELFF. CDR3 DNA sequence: TGTGCCAGCACCCCGACAGGGGCCCCGAACACCGGGGAGCTGTTTTTT.

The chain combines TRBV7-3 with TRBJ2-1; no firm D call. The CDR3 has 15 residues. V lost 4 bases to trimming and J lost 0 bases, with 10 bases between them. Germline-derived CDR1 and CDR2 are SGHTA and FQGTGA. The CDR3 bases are TGTGCCAGCAGCTCCGAGGCCAGCTCCTACAATGAGCAGTTCTTC. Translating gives CASSSEASSYNEQFF.